These 9 T cell receptor beta chains were all obtained from the same sample, sequenced in a study of CD8+CD57+ T cells in acquired aplastic anemia. Genomic DNA acted as the template from which TCR beta VDJ combination and CDR3 sequence profiling were carried out. TCRdb passed the reads through MiXCR, listing each CDR3 protein once. The table lists around 180,000 distinct CDR3 sequences, approximately 48% of them singletons. Whoever was chosen for sequencing had shown CD8+CD57+ cell expansion by flow cytometry. The material sequenced was sorted CD4+, CD8+, or CD8+CD57+ T cells (not recorded which) from PBMCs. The receptors shown here come from a human donor with aplastic anemia.

There are many counts of this clonotype. The chain links TRBV7-2 to TRBJ2-7; the D gene is possibly TRBD1 (6 bases). The germline CDR1 and CDR2 sequences are SGHTA and FQGNSA. Trimming cost V 2 bases and J 1 base, with 9 bases left between them. The CDR3 totals 14 residues. The DNA for the CDR3 is TGTGCCAGCAGCTTATCTAGGGGGTCCTACGAGCAGTACTTC. This sequence encodes CASSLSRGSYEQYF.

V usage is TRBV7-9 and J usage is TRBJ1-5, with TRBD1 identical over 11 bases. V dropped 6 bases and J dropped 6; count of bases not matched to a gene: 7. CDR3 size: 15 residues. Germline V gene sequence: CDR1 SEHNR, CDR2 FQNEAQ (reference sequence). Here the CDR3 DNA reads TGTGCCAGCAGTGCCGGGACAGGGGGAATTCAGCCCCAGCATTTT. It encodes CASSAGTGGIQPQHF.

The table lists this clonotype with a few counts. J is TRBJ1-2 and V is TRBV29-1, with 8 positions matching TRBD1. CDR1 and CDR2 from the germline V gene are SQVTM and ANQGSEA. The length of the CDR3 is 12 residues. With V trimmed by 4 bases and J by 5 bases, 3 bases remained unmatched. The CDR3 reads CSVVTGVYGYTF. The CDR3 DNA reads as TGCAGCGTTGTGACAGGGGTTTATGGCTACACCTTC.

There are many counts of this clonotype. CDR3 in DNA: TGTGCCAGTAGTCGGGGACAGGGAATCACCGGGGAGCTGTTTTTT. Protein: CASSRGQGITGELFF. The rearrangement joins TRBV19 to TRBJ2-2, with 9 bases that match TRBD1. Germline loops: CDR1 LNHDA, CDR2 SQIVND (reference sequence). Trimming took 5 bases from V and 4 from J; bases not matched to a gene: 5. This CDR3 comprises 15 residues.

This clonotype was counted ten times or more. The CDR3 loop reads CASSPGQGYEQYF. The CDR3 DNA is TGTGCCAGCAGCCCGGGACAGGGCTACGAGCAGTACTTC. The genes are TRBV7-7 and TRBJ2-7, with 9 bases identical to TRBD1. The CDR3 runs 13 residues. Germline V gene sequence: CDR1 SSHAT, CDR2 FNYEAQ (reference sequence). Trimming removed 5 bases from V and 3 bases from J; junction bases left unmatched: 2.

This clonotype was picked up many times. One end of the junction does not line up with germline, which may come from a read error. The genes are TRBV24-1 and TRBJ1-4, with a tentative D call TRBD1 (5 bases). Germline V gene data show CDR1 as KGHDR and CDR2 as SFDVKD. The CDR3 length is 17 residues. The CDR3 reads CATSGSSGVTGNEKLFF. As DNA, the CDR3 is TGTGCCACGAGTGGAAGCTCGGGGGTAACGGGTAATGAAAAACTGTTTTTT.

The chain uses TRBV24-1 and TRBJ1-5; 11 bases are shared with TRBD1. The CDR3 covers 17 residues. V lost 3 bases to trimming and J lost 0 bases; unmatched junction nucleotides: 3. The germline CDR1 and CDR2 sequences are KGHDR and SFDVKD. CDR3 nucleotide sequence: TGTGCCACCAGTGATGGGACAGGGGGGAATAGCAATCAGCCCCAGCATTTT. Encoded protein: CATSDGTGGNSNQPQHF.

The chain is built from TRBV24-1 and TRBJ2-3; D is uncertain. The germline CDR1 and CDR2 sequences are KGHDR and SFDVKD. The CDR3 contains 15 residues. Trimming stripped 0 bases from V and 0 bases from J, with 6 bases between. CDR3 amino acids: CATSDLHWSTDTQYF. The CDR3 DNA follows: TGTGCCACCAGTGATTTGCATTGGAGCACAGATACGCAGTATTTT.

Concerning this clonotype itself: A read error is likely, as this CDR3 ends without the conserved phenylalanine or tryptophan. The DNA is omitted, as the CDR3 cannot be located on it reliably, and the CDR3 follows TCRdb's listing. This chain links TRBV2 with TRBJ1-4. Termini included, the CDR3 measures 8 amino acids. CDR1 SNHLY and CDR2 FYNNEI come from the germline V gene. CDR3 region: CASTEVTG.